A selection of T cell receptor beta chains follows, all from one sample in a study of PD-1 blockade in classical Hodgkin lymphoma. Clones were read by immunoSEQ multiplex PCR, and TCRdb kept only the in-frame ones, dropping some. This table has some 90,000 clones, over 75% appearing once. Sequenced material: peripheral blood mononuclear cells (PBMCs), taken before the fourth cycle of nivolumab. These receptors originate from a human donor with classical Hodgkin lymphoma. Both conserved end residues are part of each CDR3. D genes are given only for firm matches. Some rows mark clone size as missing; the rest say once, few, many or name a class of expanded clone.

d_call: TRBD2; v_call: TRBV2; clone_size: -; j_call: TRBJ2-1; cdr3_aa: CASSARLASNEQFF; cdr3_nt: TGTGCCAGCAGTGCCAGACTAGCGAGCAATGAGCAGTTCTTC
d_call: -; v_call: TRBV19; clone_size: -; j_call: TRBJ1-2; cdr3_aa: CASSRSTNYGYTF; cdr3_nt: TGTGCCAGTAGTAGGAGTACTAACTATGGCTACACCTTC
d_call: -; v_call: TRBV19; clone_size: -; j_call: TRBJ1-5; cdr3_aa: CASSIITLHGGPQHF; cdr3_nt: TGTGCCAGTAGTATAATAACTCTCCACGGGGGGCCCCAGCATTTT
d_call: -; v_call: TRBV5-4; clone_size: -; j_call: TRBJ1-2; cdr3_aa: CASSLGGADGYTF; cdr3_nt: TGTGCCAGCAGCCTAGGGGGAGCAGATGGCTACACCTTC
d_call: -; v_call: TRBV6-5; clone_size: -; j_call: TRBJ2-3; cdr3_aa: CASSTPSTDTQYF; cdr3_nt: TGTGCCAGCAGTACTCCAAGCACAGATACGCAGTATTTT
d_call: -; v_call: TRBV19; clone_size: -; j_call: TRBJ1-2; cdr3_aa: CASNFLGGLEQPGYTF; cdr3_nt: TGTGCCAGTAATTTCCTGGGCGGCCTCGAACAGCCTGGCTACACCTTC
d_call: -; v_call: TRBV9; clone_size: -; j_call: TRBJ1-1; cdr3_aa: CASSVSGQMNTEAFF; cdr3_nt: TGTGCCAGCAGCGTATCCGGGCAGATGAACACTGAAGCTTTCTTT
d_call: -; v_call: TRBV6-1; clone_size: few; j_call: TRBJ1-5; cdr3_aa: CASSEIRASNQPQHF; cdr3_nt: TGTGCCAGCAGTGAAATCAGAGCGAGCAATCAGCCCCAGCATTTT
d_call: -; v_call: TRBV6-1; clone_size: -; j_call: TRBJ1-5; cdr3_aa: CASSGERRQPQHF; cdr3_nt: TGTGCCAGCAGTGGAGAGCGGCGTCAGCCCCAGCATTTT
d_call: -; v_call: TRBV6-5; clone_size: -; j_call: TRBJ2-7; cdr3_aa: CASSSSSYEQYF; cdr3_nt: TGTGCCAGCAGTTCAAGCTCCTACGAGCAGTACTTC
d_call: -; v_call: TRBV2; clone_size: once; j_call: TRBJ2-5; cdr3_aa: CASSWDRQETQYF; cdr3_nt: TGTGCCAGCAGTTGGGACCGCCAAGAGACCCAGTACTTC
d_call: -; v_call: TRBV7-9; clone_size: few; j_call: TRBJ2-1; cdr3_aa: CASSVLSGYNEQFF; cdr3_nt: TGTGCCAGCAGCGTCCTTAGCGGATACAATGAGCAGTTCTTC
d_call: -; v_call: TRBV5-4; clone_size: -; j_call: TRBJ2-1; cdr3_aa: CASSLGGAAYNEQFF; cdr3_nt: TGTGCCAGCAGCTTGGGGGGGGCGGCCTACAATGAGCAGTTCTTC
d_call: -; v_call: TRBV4-1; clone_size: -; j_call: TRBJ1-2; cdr3_aa: CASSQAGNYGYTF; cdr3_nt: TGCGCCAGCAGCCAAGCCGGAAACTATGGCTACACCTTC
d_call: -; v_call: TRBV6-1; clone_size: -; j_call: TRBJ1-2; cdr3_aa: CASSEVGGYTF; cdr3_nt: TGTGCCAGCAGTGAAGTGGGGGGCTACACCTTC
d_call: -; v_call: TRBV28; clone_size: -; j_call: TRBJ2-5; cdr3_aa: CASSLWGSGTHQETQYF; cdr3_nt: TGTGCCAGCAGTTTATGGGGTAGCGGAACTCACCAAGAGACCCAGTACTTC
d_call: -; v_call: TRBV7-9; clone_size: -; j_call: TRBJ1-1; cdr3_aa: CASSLTLPVTGNTEAFF; cdr3_nt: TGTGCCAGCAGCCTAACCCTCCCCGTCACAGGAAACACTGAAGCTTTCTTT
d_call: TRBD1; v_call: TRBV9; clone_size: -; j_call: TRBJ1-1; cdr3_aa: CASSAHQGVRTEAFF; cdr3_nt: TGTGCCAGCAGCGCACATCAGGGGGTTCGGACTGAAGCTTTCTTT